These 28 T cell receptor beta chains originate from one sample sequenced in a study of CD8+ T cells in alopecia areata. RNA was extracted and reverse transcribed into cDNA as the sequencing template. The method was immunoSEQ multiplex PCR; TCRdb's version includes in-frame clones alone and lacks a portion of them. The table lists around 140,000 clones, approximately 86% of them singletons. Specified treatment: oral pan-JAK inhibitor, 5-10 mg twice daily. Sequenced material: CD8+ T cells sorted from blood, taken at week 4, from a patient treated with tofacitinib. Receptor source: a human donor with alopecia areata.

V usage is TRBV4-1 and J usage is TRBJ2-7; TRBD2 might be the D (6 bases). The CDR3 has 13 residues. The V end was cut by 4 bases, the J end by 0 bases, with 7 bases between. Looked up from germline, CDR1 is MGHRA and CDR2 is YSYEKL. DNA of the CDR3: TGCGCCAGCAGCCCTAGCGACTCCTACGAGCAGTACTTC. It encodes CASSPSDSYEQYF.

The chain joins TRBV7-9 to TRBJ2-7, with D possibly matching TRBD1 (6 bases). This CDR3 contains 13 residues. V dropped 5 bases and J dropped 2 bases, with 10 bases sitting between them. Germline V gene sequence: CDR1 SEHNR, CDR2 FQNEAQ (reference sequence). In nucleotides, the CDR3 is TGTGCCAGCAGCCGACAGGAAACCTACGAGCAGTACTTC. This sequence encodes CASSRQETYEQYF.

V gene TRBV7-9 combines with J gene TRBJ1-5; TRBD1 matches at 8 bases. CDR1 and CDR2 from the germline V gene are SEHNR and FQNEAQ (reference sequence). Trimming took 1 base from V and 3 from J; bases not matched to a gene: 5. The CDR3 runs to 16 residues. The CDR3 DNA reads as TGTGCCAGCAGCTTAGTAGGGGACAGGTACAATCAGCCCCAGCATTTT. It yields the protein CASSLVGDRYNQPQHF.

The chain is built from TRBV7-2 and TRBJ2-7; D is ambiguous. This CDR3 has 12 amino acids. Germline lookup yields CDR1 SGHTA and CDR2 FQGNSA. The V gene lost 4 bases and the J gene lost 0 bases, with 4 bases spanning the gap. The CDR3 DNA follows: TGTGCCAGCAGCTGGAGCTCCTACGAGCAGTACTTC. Translating gives CASSWSSYEQYF.

V and J are TRBV7-9 and TRBJ2-5, with D perhaps being TRBD1 or TRBD2 (5 bases each). Trimming took 0 bases from V and 6 from J, leaving 20 bases between them. The CDR3 runs 17 residues. Germline V gene lookup returns CDR1 SEHNR and CDR2 FQNEAQ (reference sequence). CDR3 bases: TGTGCCAGCAGCTTAGCGTCGGGACGGTCGAAATCACAGACCCAGTACTTC. Encoded protein: CASSLASGRSKSQTQYF.

This clone was recorded only once. The genes are TRBV7-9 and TRBJ2-7; no clear D gene. Trimming removed 5 bases at V and 2 bases at J, with 7 bases between. Germline V gene sequence: CDR1 SEHNR, CDR2 FQNEAQ (reference sequence). The CDR3 is 12 amino acids. Here the CDR3 DNA reads TGTGCCAGCAGCCTTCGGACCTACGAGCAGTACTTC. Its protein is CASSLRTYEQYF.

This rearrangement joins TRBV4-2 to TRBJ1-1; D is uncertain. There are 14 residues in the CDR3. V was trimmed by 1 base and J by 0 bases, leaving 6 bases between them. Germline values: CDR1 LGHNA, CDR2 YNFKEQ. The CDR3 loop is CASSQVEVNTEAFF. DNA of the CDR3: TGTGCCAGCAGCCAAGTTGAGGTGAACACTGAAGCTTTCTTT.

The chain is built from TRBV10-3 and TRBJ1-1; the D gene is possibly TRBD1 (5 bases). The CDR3 runs 11 residues. V lost 10 bases to trimming and J lost 2 bases, with 8 bases between them. The germline gives CDR1 ENHRY, CDR2 SYGVKD. The chain's CDR3 is CATTANTEAFF. The CDR3 nucleotides read TGTGCCACGACAGCTAACACTGAAGCTTTCTTT.

This chain uses TRBV7-2 with TRBJ2-1; the D is unclear. This CDR3 has 11 residues. Germline values: CDR1 SGHTA, CDR2 FQGNSA. V lost 0 bases and J lost 8, with 2 bases in between. This CDR3 is CASSLAYEQFF. The CDR3 DNA sequence: TGTGCCAGCAGCTTAGCATATGAGCAGTTCTTC.

The CDR3 loop is CASSPAGAGDDTQYF. Written as DNA, the CDR3 is TGCGCCAGCAGCCCGGCCGGAGCAGGGGATGATACGCAGTATTTT. The chain recombines TRBV4-1 with TRBJ2-3, with D maybe TRBD1 (6 bases). This CDR3 spans 15 amino acids. CDR1 and CDR2 (germline): MGHRA, YSYEKL. The V end was cut by 4 bases, the J end by 6 bases, with 17 bases between.

The V gene is TRBV30, the J gene TRBJ1-2; D call uncertain. The germline gives CDR1 GTSNPN, CDR2 SVGIG (reference sequence). V dropped 0 bases and J dropped 4 bases, with 12 bases sitting between them. The CDR3 consists of 14 residues. The CDR3 DNA follows: TGTGCCTGGAGTGTACCGGAGGGTAGCTATGGCTACACCTTC. Its protein product is CAWSVPEGSYGYTF.

This chain links TRBV7-9 with TRBJ2-7; D is undetermined. This CDR3 has 11 residues. The V end was cut by 1 base, the J end by 6 bases, with 4 bases between. Germline CDR1 reads SEHNR; CDR2 reads FQNEAQ (reference sequence). The CDR3 sequence: CASSLVGEQYF. CDR3 DNA: TGTGCCAGCAGCTTAGTGGGCGAGCAGTACTTC.

The gene calls are TRBV5-4 and TRBJ2-3, with TRBD1 matching 8 bases. Germline lookup yields CDR1 SGHNT and CDR2 YYREEE (reference sequence). This CDR3 contains 15 residues. With 3 bases clipped from V and 4 bases from J, the junction kept 7 bases outside the gene matches. For the CDR3, the DNA is TGTGCCAGCAGCTGGGTGGGACAGGCAGCAGATACGCAGTATTTT. This encodes CASSWVGQAADTQYF.

J is TRBJ2-1 and V is TRBV29-1; 14 nucleotides agree with TRBD2. Unmatched junction bases numbered 8, after V lost 2 bases and J lost 8 bases. The CDR3 covers 16 residues. The germline V gene encodes CDR1 SQVTM and CDR2 ANQGSEA. CDR3 in DNA: TGCAGCGTTGAAATTAGGGGACTAGCGGGAGTGTATGAGCAGTTCTTC. This translates into CSVEIRGLAGVYEQFF.

This chain uses TRBV27 with TRBJ1-5, with 7 bases identical to TRBD1. V shed 3 bases and J 8 bases; nucleotides not matched to a gene: 4. Germline V gives CDR1 MNHEY, CDR2 SMNVEV (reference sequence). This CDR3 region has 13 residues. The CDR3 spells CASSLGRGKPQHF. The CDR3, as DNA: TGTGCCAGCAGTTTGGGCAGGGGGAAGCCCCAGCATTTT.

The rearrangement links TRBV6-6 to TRBJ1-1, with D hard to call. Trimming stripped 5 bases from V and 4 bases from J, with 8 bases between. Germline V gene data show CDR1 as MNHNY and CDR2 as SVGAGI (reference sequence). The CDR3 extends over 12 amino acids. The CDR3 spells CASSTLTTEAFF. The CDR3 DNA follows: TGTGCCAGCAGTACCTTGACCACTGAAGCTTTCTTT.

This clone is labeled medium-sized. The gene calls are TRBV6-6 and TRBJ2-7; D is ambiguous. The CDR3 contains 14 residues. Per the germline V gene, CDR1 is MNHNY and CDR2 is SVGAGI (reference sequence). Trimming cost V 6 bases and J 4 bases, with 16 bases left between them. The CDR3 DNA reads as TGTGCCAGCAGCCTCGGTCCGGATCGGTACGAGCAGTACTTC. It translates to CASSLGPDRYEQYF.

The gene calls are TRBV5-4 and TRBJ2-7; 7 nucleotides line up with TRBD2. The length of the CDR3 is 14 residues. Germline CDR1 is SGHNT and CDR2 is YYREEE (reference sequence). J was trimmed by 3 bases and V by 2 bases; bases with no gene match: 5. CDR3 protein: CASSFSGGNYEQYF. CDR3 bases: TGTGCCAGCAGCTTCTCCGGGGGGAACTACGAGCAGTACTTC. Full variable domain (remainder filled in from reference TRBV5-4 and TRBJ2-7): ETGVTQSPTHLIKTRGQQVTLRCSSQSGHNTVSWYQQALGQGPQFIFQYYREEENGRGNFPPRFSGLQFPNYSSELNVNALELDDSALYLCASSFSGGNYEQYFGPGTRLTVT.

The genes are TRBV6-1 and TRBJ2-2; D is ambiguous. Per the germline V gene, CDR1 is MNHNS and CDR2 is SASEGT. Trimming removed 3 bases at V and 3 bases at J, with 5 bases between. CDR3 length equals 13 residues. The CDR3 here is CASSDRDTGELFF. Here the CDR3 DNA reads TGTGCCAGCAGTGACCGGGACACCGGGGAGCTGTTTTTT.

This clone was counted a single time. The V and J genes are TRBV7-9 and TRBJ2-1; 12 positions agree with TRBD1. Germline lookup yields CDR1 SEHNR and CDR2 FQNEAQ (reference sequence). Trimming at V came to 7 bases and at J to 7 bases, leaving 5 bases not matched to a gene. This CDR3 spans 14 amino acids. This chain's CDR3 is CASMGTGGFNEQFF. In DNA, the CDR3 is TGTGCCAGCATGGGGACAGGGGGCTTTAATGAGCAGTTCTTC.

On this clone itself: Other nucleotide sequences from this sample produce the same CDR3. This chain joins TRBV7-9 and TRBJ2-3; D is undetermined. Germline V gene lookup returns CDR1 SEHNR and CDR2 FQNEAQ (reference sequence). Between the trimmed V and J ends, which lost 5 bases and 0 bases, there was a span of 0 bases. This CDR3 is built from 11 residues. CDR3 residues: CASSSTDTQYF. The DNA of the CDR3 is TGTGCCAGCAGCAGCACAGATACGCAGTATTTT.

The rearrangement links TRBV5-1 to TRBJ1-2, with unresolved D. Germline lookup yields CDR1 SGHRS and CDR2 YFSETQ. The V end lost 2 bases, the J end lost 5 bases, and 10 bases lay between the germline ends. The CDR3 spans 13 residues. CDR3 in amino acids: CASSFAGEYGYTF. For the CDR3, the DNA is TGCGCCAGCAGCTTCGCCGGGGAATATGGCTACACCTTC.

The J gene is TRBJ1-2, the V gene TRBV29-1; D uncertain. This CDR3 is 13 amino acids long. The V gene lost 2 bases and the J gene lost 3 bases, with 10 bases spanning the gap. CDR1 and CDR2 from the germline V gene are SQVTM and ANQGSEA. The chain's CDR3 is CSVEPASDYGYTF. CDR3 nucleotides: TGCAGCGTTGAACCGGCTTCGGACTATGGCTACACCTTC. The full variable domain, in which reference TRBV29-1 and TRBJ1-2 provide the parts outside the CDR3, is SAVISQKPSRDICQRGTSLTIQCQVDSQVTMMFWYRQQPGQSLTLIATANQGSEATYESGFVIDKFPISRPNLTFSTLTVSNMSPEDSSIYLCSVEPASDYGYTFGSGTRLTVV.

This clone was detected once. This sequence joins TRBV7-8 and TRBJ2-1, with D maybe TRBD2 (5 bases). There are 15 residues in the CDR3. V lost 3 bases to trimming and J lost 2 bases, with 11 bases between them. The V gene's germline CDR1 is SGHVS and CDR2 FQNEAQ. The CDR3, as DNA: TGTGCCAGCAGCTTGGGCCCGGGGACCTACAATGAGCAGTTCTTC. This encodes CASSLGPGTYNEQFF.

This clone has more than one count but fewer than ten. CDR3 DNA sequence: TGTGCCAGCTCACCGGTGGCAGACGTCTACGAGCAGTACTTC. Encoded protein: CASSPVADVYEQYF. The chain combines TRBV18 with TRBJ2-7; D remains ambiguous. The CDR3 spans 14 residues. Germline V gives CDR1 KGHSH, CDR2 LQKENI. Trimming pared 3 bases from V and 3 bases from J, leaving 12 bases between. Complete variable domain (other parts from reference TRBV18 and TRBJ2-7): NAGVMQNPRHLVRRRGQEARLRCSPMKGHSHVYWYRQLPEEGLKFMVYLQKENIIDESGMPKERFSAEFPKEGPSILRIQQVVRGDSAAYFCASSPVADVYEQYFGPGTRLTVT.

V and J are TRBV5-1 and TRBJ2-2; D is uncertain. Trimming took 4 bases from V and 0 from J, leaving 7 bases between them. From germline, CDR1 is SGHRS and CDR2 YFSETQ. CDR3 length: 14 residues. Written as DNA, the CDR3 is TGCGCCAGCAGCCGGCTTCCGAACACCGGGGAGCTGTTTTTT. Amino acids: CASSRLPNTGELFF.

The chain uses TRBV5-4 and TRBJ2-7, with 8 nucleotides matching TRBD1. V gave up 0 bases and J gave up 6 bases; unmatched junction bases: 5. CDR1 and CDR2 from the germline V gene are SGHNT and YYREEE (reference sequence). This CDR3 is 14 amino acids long. CDR3 sequence reads: CASSLEGQDFEQYF. CDR3 DNA sequence: TGTGCCAGCAGCTTGGAGGGACAGGACTTCGAGCAGTACTTC.

The genes are TRBV14 and TRBJ2-1; 10 nucleotides align to TRBD2. Trimming cost V 5 bases and J 8 bases; bases outside gene matches: 9. Looked up from germline, CDR1 is SGHDN and CDR2 is FVKESK. The CDR3 extends over 15 amino acids. This chain's CDR3 is CASSNGLAAFYEQFF. CDR3 DNA sequence: TGTGCCAGCAGCAATGGACTAGCGGCTTTTTATGAGCAGTTCTTC.